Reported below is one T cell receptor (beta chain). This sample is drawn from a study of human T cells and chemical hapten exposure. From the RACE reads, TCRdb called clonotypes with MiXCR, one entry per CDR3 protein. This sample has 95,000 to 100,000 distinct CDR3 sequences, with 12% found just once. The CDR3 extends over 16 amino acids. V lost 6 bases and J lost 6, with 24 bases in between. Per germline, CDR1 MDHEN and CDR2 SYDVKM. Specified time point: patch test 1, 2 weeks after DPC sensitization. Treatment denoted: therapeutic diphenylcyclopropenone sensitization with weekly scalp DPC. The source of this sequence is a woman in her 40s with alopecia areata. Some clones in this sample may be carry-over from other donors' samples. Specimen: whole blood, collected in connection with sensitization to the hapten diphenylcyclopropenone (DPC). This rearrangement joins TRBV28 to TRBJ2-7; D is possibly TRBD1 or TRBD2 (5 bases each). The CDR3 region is CASRHDPGYPQGEQYF. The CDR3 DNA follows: TGTGCCAGCAGACATGACCCGGGGTACCCCCAGGGCGAGCAGTACTTC.